Listed here is a single T cell receptor (beta chain). Its antigen is still unknown. The sample holds no much larger clone one base away, and base qualities are not on file. This entry is derived from a study of OX40 agonist ivuxolimab in advanced cancers. Notes on the research overall: Ivuxolimab, which targeted the costimulatory receptor OX40 (CD134), was an agonistic, fully human IgG2 monoclonal antibody. Intravenous ivuxolimab was administered to patients every 2 weeks at six dose levels: 0.01, 0.1, 0.3, 1.5, 3 and 10 mg/kg. Of the roughly 54 dose-escalation patients, hepatocellular carcinoma was present in around 19, melanoma in roughly 15, renal cell carcinoma in 9 and head and neck cancer in 9. The dose-escalation cohort was approximately 83% male with a mean age of roughly 60 years, ranging from about 20 to 80. Patients were allowed to have had prior anti-PD-1, anti-PD-L1 or anti-CTLA-4 therapy, and approximately 40% of the dose-escalation patients had previously received checkpoint inhibitors. Partial responses occurred in three dose-escalation patients: two with cutaneous melanoma and one with hepatocellular carcinoma. Peripheral TCRbeta sequencing aimed to test whether ivuxolimab altered TCR sequence diversity and caused clonal T-cell expansion. The paper describes the monotherapy dose-escalation part (N of about 55 patients) of the phase I trial of ivuxolimab.

Summary of the overall study and its limitations: Partial responders in the 0.1-3.0 mg/kg groups had among the lowest normalized peripheral clonal expansion, especially among CD8+ T cells. Clonal expansion of both CD4+ and CD8+ blood T cells was observed from baseline to week 6 at doses 0.1 to 3.0 mg/kg. The antigen specificity of the clonally expanded peripheral T cells was not determined. On average, CD8+ T cells showed more expanded clones than CD4+ T cells after ivuxolimab. Low levels of normalized T-cell clonal expansion were also seen in some patients who did not respond.

The trial excluded patients who had a history of autoimmune disease or who were on systemic immunosuppression. Peripheral blood for TCR sequencing was drawn from every dose cohort at baseline, at cycle 4 day 1 and at cycle 7 day 1. Samples came from an open-label, multicenter, first-in-human phase I dose-escalation trial of ivuxolimab. The trial enrolled adults with locally advanced or metastatic head and neck squamous cell, hepatocellular, melanoma or renal cell carcinoma. Before TCR sequencing, CD4+ T cells and CD8+ T cells were sorted from peripheral blood as separate populations. Genomic DNA was extracted from sorted cells for sequencing of the TCRbeta CDR3 region. TCRbeta CDR3 regions were sequenced using the immunoSEQ Assay. TCRdb limited this immuneACCESS table to in-frame rearrangements with V and J called. A share of clones is missing; checked studies link under half to unresolved V genes, and the rest is unexplained. Recorded for this sample are around 43,000 clones; around nine tenths of them occurred a single time. Of the sample, 10% to 15% falls within the top ten clones.

V loses 6 bases, J loses 6 bases, and the germline ends lie 12 bases apart. The CDR3, from cysteine to phenylalanine, totals 13 residues. The DNA shown is the 39-base CDR3, in frame from base 1. Via the germline V gene, CDR1 is SGHDT and CDR2 YYEEEE. The sequence was collected from an adult with an advanced solid tumor such as melanoma, head and neck, liver or kidney cancer. The V gene is TRBV5-6 and the J gene is TRBJ1-4; the D gene remains uncertain. This specimen consisted of CD4+ or CD8+ T cells sorted from blood, obtained in a trial of the OX40 agonist ivuxolimab. In nucleotides, the sequence is TGTGCCAGCAAGACACTTGGGGATGAAAAACTGTTTTTT. The resulting protein is CASKTLGDEKLFF.